The sequence of this T cell receptor beta chain was determined in a study of T cells in Graves' hyperthyroidism and ophthalmopathy. Looking at the study overall: Once the initial diagnosis was made, peripheral blood was obtained before any treatment. The study's findings and limits: A 13 V-J model separated ophthalmopathy from stable hyperthyroidism. Most thyroid clonotypes that were expanded above 0.001 also turned up in blood.

Trimming pared 2 bases from V and 4 bases from J, leaving 14 bases between. This CDR3 region has 15 residues. Germline V gene sequence: CDR1 KGHSH, CDR2 LQKENI. Researchers took RNA transcripts and amplified the TCR beta CDR3 regions from them. With the HTBI primer set, the TCR CDR3 went through a first round of RT-PCR. TCRdb reanalysed the multiplex PCR reads using MiXCR and keeps one entry per CDR3 protein. The sample has 690,000 or so distinct CDR3 sequences, about 17% seen once. Diagnostic decisions used clinical symptoms, serum thyroxine and TRAb, thyroid ultrasound and orbital computed tomography. This clonotype occurred many times. What it binds is unknown.

This TCR derives from a woman between 50 and 59 years old with Graves' hyperthyroidism that later progressed to Graves' ophthalmopathy. The specimen was blood. The chain carries TRBV18 and TRBJ1-2, with TRBD1 as a possible D gene (6 bases). In DNA, the CDR3 is TGTGCCAGCTCACCAGGGTTAGGACAGCCCTATGGCTACACCTTC. Translation: CASSPGLGQPYGYTF.